What follows are 20 T cell receptor beta chains derived from one specimen sequenced in a study of shared clonotypes between healthy human individuals. Generated by immunoSEQ multiplex PCR, the TCRdb table keeps only in-frame clones and is missing some. The profile shows hundreds of thousands of clones, roughly 80% of them singletons. The specimen sequenced was memory CD4+ T cells sorted from blood. Specified subset: CD45RA-negative fraction. These receptors came from a man aged 25-45 years in good health.

This clone came up a few times. CDR3 sequence: CASSLGITDTGELFF. In DNA form, the CDR3 reads TGCGCCAGCAGCTTGGGGATAACGGACACCGGGGAGCTGTTTTTT. The chain recombines TRBV5-1 with TRBJ2-2; D is uncertain. The CDR3 length is 15 residues. The V and J ends lost 0 bases and 3 bases respectively, with 9 bases between them. The V gene's germline CDR1 is SGHRS and CDR2 YFSETQ.

The chain joins TRBV5-1 to TRBJ2-1; D may match TRBD1 or TRBD2 (5 bases each). V lost 5 bases, J lost 4 bases, and 16 bases lay in between. Per the germline V gene, CDR1 is SGHRS and CDR2 is YFSETQ. The CDR3 runs 15 residues. CDR3 loop: CASSPSGTFYNEQFF. CDR3 in DNA: TGCGCCAGCAGTCCCTCCGGGACCTTTTACAATGAGCAGTTCTTC.

The chain has TRBV11-2 and TRBJ2-7; D uncertain. CDR3 length: 11 residues. From germline, CDR1 is SGHAT and CDR2 FQNNGV. Trimming shortened V by 4 bases and J by 1 base, and 2 bases separated the two germline ends. CDR3 bases: TGTGCCAGCAGCTGGTCCTACGAGCAGTACTTC. Its protein is CASSWSYEQYF.

The gene calls are TRBV2 and TRBJ1-3, with 8 bases lining up with TRBD1. This CDR3 region has 15 residues. With 5 bases clipped from V and 6 bases from J, the junction kept 9 bases outside the gene matches. The germline V gene encodes CDR1 SNHLY and CDR2 FYNNEI. CDR3 nucleotide sequence: TGTGCCAGCAGTCTAACTGAGACAGGGGAAAACACCATATATTTT. This sequence encodes CASSLTETGENTIYF. Supplemented by reference TRBV2 and TRBJ1-3, the full variable domain reads EPEVTQTPSHQVTQMGQEVILRCVPISNHLYFYWYRQILGQKVEFLVSFYNNEISEKSEIFDDQFSVERPDGSNFTLKIRSTKLEDSAMYFCASSLTETGENTIYFGEGSWLTVV.

Regarding this clone: The junction departs from germline at one end; a sequencing error may be responsible. This chain joins TRBV7-7 and TRBJ2-7; TRBD2 is a possible D gene (5 bases). The length of the CDR3 is 13 residues. Germline V gives CDR1 SSHAT, CDR2 FNYEAQ (reference sequence). In DNA form, the CDR3 reads TGTGCTAGCAGCTCAACCCACGGAGGCGAGCAGTACTTC. Its translation is CASSSTHGGEQYF.

This clone appeared a single time. The chain is built from TRBV29-1 and TRBJ1-2; TRBD1 might be the D (5 bases). Trimming shortened V by 7 bases and J by 4 bases, and 16 bases separated the two germline ends. Germline V gene lookup returns CDR1 SQVTM and CDR2 ANQGSEA. CDR3 length: 13 amino acids. CDR3 sequence (DNA): TGCAGCGCATCGCCGCCAGGGTCCTATGGCTACACCTTC. Translated: CSASPPGSYGYTF.

This clone is a singleton in its sample. A single base is all that separates this from a far larger clone, so a read error is likely. This chain links TRBV7-3 with TRBJ2-5; D is perhaps TRBD2 (6 bases). Trimming removed 3 bases at V and 5 bases at J, with 10 bases between. The CDR3 has 13 residues. Germline V CDR1 and CDR2: SGHTA, FQGTGA. The CDR3 DNA reads as TGTGCCAGCAGCTTCGGAGGGGATGAGACCCAGTACTTC. Its protein product is CASSFGGDETQYF.

This clone showed up many times. This chain joins TRBV5-1 and TRBJ2-5; 14 bases agree with TRBD2. This CDR3 contains 18 residues. Germline V gene sequence: CDR1 SGHRS, CDR2 YFSETQ. The V segment lost 4 bases and the J segment 4 bases; nucleotides outside the gene matches: 12. CDR3 coding DNA: TGCGCCAGCAGCCAATTACCGGGACTAGCGGGAGCGGGAGAGACCCAGTACTTC. It specifies CASSQLPGLAGAGETQYF.

The genes are TRBV29-1 and TRBJ2-7; D unclear. The germline V gene encodes CDR1 SQVTM and CDR2 ANQGSEA. With 5 bases removed from V and 1 base from J, the gap between germline ends came to 9 bases. The CDR3 covers 12 residues. For the CDR3, the DNA is TGCAGCGTTAAACCTTCTTCCTACGAGCAGTACTTC. Amino acid sequence: CSVKPSSYEQYF.

This chain connects TRBV19 to TRBJ1-5; possible D gene TRBD1, 6 bases. Germline V CDR1 and CDR2: LNHDA, SQIVND (reference sequence). This CDR3 region has 15 residues. V was trimmed by 5 bases and J by 3 bases, leaving 14 bases between them. In DNA, the CDR3 is TGTGCCAGTAGTGCAGGGGTGAGGAACAATCAGCCCCAGCATTTT. Translated, it gives CASSAGVRNNQPQHF.

V usage is TRBV10-3 and J usage is TRBJ1-3; D uncertain. This CDR3 has 11 residues. Germline V CDR1 and CDR2: ENHRY, SYGVKD. V gave up 4 bases and J gave up 4 bases, with 2 bases separating them. The CDR3 DNA follows: TGTGCCATCAGTGCCGGAAACACCATATATTTT. This translates into CAISAGNTIYF.

V and J are TRBV7-9 and TRBJ1-5; D is unclear. The CDR3 sequence is 16 residues long. Germline V gene lookup returns CDR1 SEHNR and CDR2 FQNEAQ (reference sequence). The germline V and J ends were trimmed by 4 bases and 4 bases, with 17 bases remaining between them. The CDR3 DNA reads as TGTGCCAGCAGCTCCGCGGCAGGCGTGAGAAATCAGCCCCAGCATTTT. It translates to CASSSAAGVRNQPQHF.

The rearrangement uses TRBV18 and TRBJ2-7; 9 bases match TRBD2. This CDR3 spans 15 amino acids. Trimming took 2 bases from V and 11 from J; bases not matched to a gene: 13. Germline lookup yields CDR1 KGHSH and CDR2 LQKENI. This CDR3 reads CASSPAPGREGVKYF. The CDR3, as DNA: TGTGCCAGCTCACCAGCTCCCGGGCGGGAGGGCGTTAAGTACTTC.

The CDR3 protein is CASRVTGLETQYF. The DNA of the CDR3 is TGTGCCAGCAGGGTGACAGGGCTAGAGACCCAGTACTTC. The gene calls are TRBV5-4 and TRBJ2-5, with TRBD1 identical over 7 bases. The trim removed 5 bases at V and 4 bases at J, leaving 5 bases unmatched. This CDR3 has 13 residues. Looked up from germline, CDR1 is SGHNT and CDR2 is YYREEE (reference sequence).

This clone has more than one count but fewer than ten. V and J are TRBV28 and TRBJ1-3; weak D call: TRBD1 (5 bases). This CDR3 contains 15 residues. Germline CDR1 and CDR2: MDHEN and SYDVKM. V lost 3 bases to trimming and J lost 4 bases, with 13 bases between them. This CDR3 is CASSFLQGAGNTIYF. The CDR3 coding sequence is TGTGCCAGCAGTTTCCTTCAGGGAGCAGGAAACACCATATATTTT.

This clone was seen more than once but under ten times. The chain carries TRBV7-6 and TRBJ1-1; weak D call: TRBD1 (5 bases). The germline V gene has CDR1 SGHVS and CDR2 FNYEAQ. CDR3 length equals 13 residues. V lost 1 base to trimming and J lost 6 bases, with 9 bases between them. CDR3: CASSLGVGAEAFF. As DNA, the CDR3 is TGTGCCAGCAGCTTAGGAGTGGGGGCTGAAGCTTTCTTT.

This chain joins TRBV5-8 and TRBJ1-2; 7 nucleotides line up with TRBD1. Germline CDR1 is SGHTS and CDR2 is YDEGEE. This CDR3 region has 14 residues. V gave up 0 bases and J gave up 6 bases; unmatched junction bases: 5. The CDR3: CASSLDRGANGYTF. The CDR3, as DNA: TGTGCCAGCAGCTTGGACAGGGGTGCTAATGGCTACACCTTC.

The chain joins TRBV25-1 to TRBJ2-1; 9 nucleotides line up with TRBD2. CDR1 is MGHDK, CDR2 SYGVNS, per germline. The CDR3 extends over 15 amino acids. The junction had 9 bases not matched to a gene; V was cut back by 7 bases and J by 5 bases. The chain's CDR3 is CASTRAGGVHNEQFF. CDR3 sequence (DNA): TGTGCCAGCACCCGAGCGGGAGGAGTACACAATGAGCAGTTCTTC.

J is TRBJ1-4 and V is TRBV2; 7 nucleotides match TRBD1. This CDR3 comprises 17 residues. CDR1 and CDR2 from the germline V gene are SNHLY and FYNNEI. The trim removed 6 bases at V and 0 bases at J, leaving 10 bases unmatched. The CDR3 spells CASRSWGTAATNEKLFF. The CDR3 DNA is TGTGCCAGCAGATCCTGGGGGACAGCTGCAACTAATGAAAAACTGTTTTTT. The full variable domain, completed using reference TRBV2 and TRBJ1-4, is EPEVTQTPSHQVTQMGQEVILRCVPISNHLYFYWYRQILGQKVEFLVSFYNNEISEKSEIFDDQFSVERPDGSNFTLKIRSTKLEDSAMYFCASRSWGTAATNEKLFFGSGTQLSVL.

This clone was counted a few times. V usage is TRBV7-9 and J usage is TRBJ2-4; unclear D gene. V lost 1 base to trimming and J lost 4 bases, with 11 bases between them. The CDR3 length is 15 residues. CDR1 is SEHNR, CDR2 FQNEAQ, per germline (reference sequence). CDR3 residues: CASSLESPPKNIQYF. For the CDR3, the DNA is TGTGCCAGCAGCTTAGAATCCCCACCTAAAAACATTCAGTACTTC.